What follows describes a single TCR beta chain. Amplification used 60 Vbeta primers and 13 Jbeta primers. Only in-frame clones appear in the TCRdb table, and some are missing; sequencing was by immunoSEQ multiplex PCR. The data contain around 90,000 clones, roughly 63% of them singletons. This specimen comes from a study of cytomegalovirus exposure and HLA in healthy donors. V gave up 3 bases and J gave up 3 bases; unmatched junction bases: 4. CDR1 is SGDLS, CDR2 YYNGEE, per germline. The CDR3 is 16 amino acids. Everyone who donated was a healthy bone marrow donor. V gene TRBV9 combines with J gene TRBJ2-2; the match to TRBD2 covers 11 bases. Sequenced sample: PBMCs. This TCR derives from a boy younger than 18 in good health and CMV-seropositive. The CDR3 nucleotides are TGTGCCAGCAGCGCCCATAGCGGGGGGGACACCGGGGAGCTGTTTTTT. Amino acids: CASSAHSGGDTGELFF.